This TCR beta chain originates from a study of shared clonotypes between healthy human individuals. General study results and limits: Sampling involved blood alone; tissue repertoires likely differ. Clonotypes that were shared across a handful of donors made up around 5% of naive CD4 clonotypes.

On this clone: Its specificity is unknown.

Healthy and HIV-negative, the adult donors had no recent acute infections or vaccinations. Only in-frame clones appear in the TCRdb table, and some are missing; sequencing was by immunoSEQ multiplex PCR. The sample consists of about 1.5 million clones, around 98% of them appearing once. Sequencing was carried out using naive CD4+ T cells sorted from blood. Subset indicated: CD45RA+ positively selected. The origin of this receptor is a man aged 25-45 years in good health.

DNA for the CDR3: TGTGCCAGCAGCGTAGTAGGACGCCCGTACAATGAGCAGTTCTTC. As protein: CASSVVGRPYNEQFF. This chain connects TRBV9 to TRBJ2-1, with D unclear. Germline V gives CDR1 SGDLS, CDR2 YYNGEE. Trimming stripped 0 bases from V and 4 bases from J, with 11 bases between. The CDR3 sequence is 15 residues long.